This TCR beta chain derives from a study of T cell responses to AZD1222 COVID-19 vaccine (dated by TCRdb to the early 2020s). For the wider study: AZD1222 recipients with second doses at about 4 weeks or about 12 weeks were pooled, because spike-specific TCR depth and breadth did not differ between schedules. TCR sequencing covered 233 trial participants: 200 to 220 given two doses of AZD1222 and approximately 26 given two doses of MenACWY control vaccine. Trial participants were enrolled by age into subgroups of 18-55, 56-69 and 70-plus years, and around 150, 29 and 61 TCR-sequenced participants, respectively, were included in these subgroups. The paper as a whole reports these results and caveats: Conclusions about previously exposed vaccinees were limited because only six AZD1222 recipients were SARS-CoV-2 seropositive at baseline. CD4 TCRs associated with the vaccine covered the entire spike protein, and the dominant responses were in regions 160-218 and 743-854. A significant rise in spike-specific TCR breadth and depth was observed after two AZD1222 doses relative to day 0 and relative to MenACWY recipients. Reportedly, almost half of the unique spike-specific TCRs recognized epitopes lying outside the regions that are mutated in the B.1.351 and B.1.1.7 variants. No day 14 peak-response samples were available, so repertoires were characterized only after the peak T cell response. Participants were mostly white British and included more females than males, and it was suggested by the authors that clonal diversity may have been underestimated. The 56-69-year group was small, and its depth increase did not reach significance, likely because of low power.

This specimen's time point label, per the study, means: baseline before first vaccination. Samples from vaccinated people were obtained from the UK trials COV001 and COV002, which included a single-blind randomized controlled phase 2/3 trial of AZD1222 (ChAdOx1 nCoV-19) in healthy adults. For TCRbeta chain sequencing, PBMC samples from trial participants were taken at day 0 and at day 28 after the second dose. Of note for this clone: This receptor's antigen is unknown. Within one base of it there is no much larger clone, and no base qualities were kept.

The CDR3 regions of human TCRbeta chains were analyzed by immunosequencing. The authors processed their data as follows. Repertoire TCRs were checked for matches against a reference library of SARS-CoV-2-specific TCRs that had been generated using the MIRA antigen-specificity platform. Breadth was defined as the fraction of unique TCRs that were SARS-CoV-2-associated, and depth was defined as the fraction of total T cells that were SARS-CoV-2-associated. Each spike-specific TCR was assigned to its reactive spike region and to a CD4 or CD8 class using the MIRA data. Log10-transformed breadth and depth values were compared by one-way ANOVA with Sidak's multiple comparisons tests. The table comes from immuneACCESS by way of TCRdb, which keeps in-frame sequences with V and J called. Part of the clones is missing from these tables; in studies checked, under half for an unresolved V gene and the rest for unknown reasons. The V and J calls and clone size are taken from that table; D and trimming were inferred from the DNA. The sample table lists about 110,000 clones, roughly 87% of them with a count of one. The ten largest clones add up to roughly 9.8% of the sample.

V is pared back by 0 bases and J by 0 bases, with 18 bases lying between the germline termini. Reading the germline V gene (reference sequence) gives CDR1 WNHNN and CDR2 SYGVQD. From the cysteine through the phenylalanine, the CDR3 covers 19 amino acids. Of all the DNA, just the CDR3 is kept, 57 bases in frame from base 1. This specimen was peripheral blood, taken on day 0 of AZD1222 vaccination. Recombination joined TRBV10-1 with TRBJ2-1, and TRBD2 may be the D gene, going by 5 matching bases. This TCR came from an adult in good health. The DNA is TGCGCCAGCAGTGAGTCGGGAGCGACGGCCCGGAGCTCCTACAATGAGCAGTTCTTC. Its translation is CASSESGATARSSYNEQFF.